This passage covers 19 T cell receptor beta chains from one sample sequenced in a study of blood T cell repertoires in COVID-19. Generated by immunoSEQ multiplex PCR, the TCRdb table keeps only in-frame clones and is missing some. The data contain fewer than 250,000 clones, less than 90% of them singletons. What was sequenced was peripheral blood. The receptors come from a man in his forties or fifties with acute or convalescent COVID-19.

This chain links TRBV4-2 with TRBJ1-5; TRBD1 is a possible D gene (5 bases). The CDR3 is 15 residues long. Germline V lookup: CDR1 LGHNA, CDR2 YNFKEQ. V was shortened by 0 bases and J by 6 bases, with 12 bases between the two germline ends. Here the CDR3 reads CASSQEAGRGQPQHF. CDR3 sequence (DNA): TGTGCCAGCAGCCAAGAGGCAGGGCGAGGTCAGCCCCAGCATTTT.

This chain connects TRBV19 to TRBJ2-3, with unresolved D. V was cut by 6 bases and J by 1 base, with 11 bases left in between. The CDR3 has 14 amino acids. In germline, CDR1 is LNHDA, CDR2 SQIVND (reference sequence). The CDR3 loop reads CASRSVVGTDTQYF. As DNA, the CDR3 is TGTGCCAGTAGATCAGTGGTCGGCACAGATACGCAGTATTTT. The full variable domain, completed using reference TRBV19 and TRBJ2-3, is DGGITQSPKYLFRKEGQNVTLSCEQNLNHDAMYWYRQDPGQGLRLIYYSQIVNDFQKGDIAEGYSVSREKKESFPLTVTSAQKNPTAFYLCASRSVVGTDTQYFGPGTRLTVL.

The chain uses TRBV4-1 and TRBJ2-7; 11 positions match TRBD2. V gave up 9 bases and J gave up 4 bases; unmatched junction bases: 14. Germline-derived CDR1 and CDR2 are MGHRA and YSYEKL. The CDR3 has 16 amino acids. CDR3 bases: TGCGCCAGTAGCAGAGGCCCCGGGACTAGCGGTTACGAGCAGTACTTC. This codes for CASSRGPGTSGYEQYF.

The CDR3 nucleotides are TGTGCCAGCAGTTTACTAGATACGCAGTATTTT. Its translation: CASSLLDTQYF. The genes are TRBV12-3 or TRBV12-4 and TRBJ2-3; no firm D call. The germline V and J ends were trimmed by 2 bases and 5 bases, with 2 bases remaining between them. CDR3 length: 11 residues.

The rearrangement links TRBV30 to TRBJ1-5, with D maybe TRBD1 (6 bases). With 2 bases removed from V and 6 bases from J, the gap between germline ends came to 11 bases. In germline, CDR1 is GTSNPN, CDR2 SVGIG (reference sequence). This CDR3 comprises 13 residues. This CDR3 is CAWSPQGTQPQHF. For the CDR3, the DNA is TGTGCCTGGAGTCCGCAGGGGACTCAGCCCCAGCATTTT. The full variable domain, in which reference TRBV30 and TRBJ1-5 provide the parts outside the CDR3, is SQTIHQWPATLVQPVGSPLSLECTVEGTSNPNLYWYRQAAGRGLQLLFYSVGIGQISSEVPQNLSASRPQDRQFILSSKKLLLSDSGFYLCAWSPQGTQPQHFGDGTRLSIL.

The chain joins TRBV14 to TRBJ1-1; no clear D gene. This CDR3 contains 14 residues. The germline V gene encodes CDR1 SGHDN and CDR2 FVKESK. Trimming stripped 6 bases from V and 1 base from J, with 12 bases between. DNA of the CDR3: TGTGCCAGCAGTTTCTTTAGAGGGAACACTGAAGCTTTCTTT. Its translation is CASSFFRGNTEAFF.

V and J are TRBV13 and TRBJ1-1, with D uncertain. The CDR3 totals 13 residues. CDR1 is PRHDT, CDR2 FYEKMQ, per germline (reference sequence). The V gene lost 5 bases and the J gene lost 1 base, with 8 bases spanning the gap. The CDR3 loop reads CASSLTGNTEAFF. The CDR3 coding sequence is TGTGCCAGCAGCCTGACTGGGAACACTGAAGCTTTCTTT.

The chain joins TRBV5-1 to TRBJ2-6; D not certain. The V and J ends lost 4 bases and 0 bases respectively, with 11 bases between them. CDR1 is SGHRS, CDR2 YFSETQ, per germline. This CDR3 is 16 amino acids long. The CDR3 region has the DNA TGCGCCAGCAGCCCCGATACATTCTCTGGGGCCAACGTCCTGACTTTC. It specifies CASSPDTFSGANVLTF.

The CDR3 sequence: CASSRGFGYEQYF. CDR3 bases: TGTGCCAGCAGCCGAGGTTTCGGGTACGAGCAGTACTTC. The chain links TRBV14 to TRBJ2-7; D is ambiguous. Trimming left V 4 bases short and J 4 bases short, with 11 bases between. The CDR3 extends over 13 amino acids. Germline loops: CDR1 SGHDN, CDR2 FVKESK.

V gene TRBV7-8 combines with J gene TRBJ1-1; no definite D call. With 1 base removed from V and 4 bases from J, the gap between germline ends came to 7 bases. The CDR3 length is 13 residues. Germline values: CDR1 SGHVS, CDR2 FQNEAQ. The CDR3 coding sequence is TGTGCCAGCAGCTTAGACCTAAGCACTGAAGCTTTCTTT. This codes for CASSLDLSTEAFF. Drawing the rest from reference TRBV7-8 and TRBJ1-1, the complete variable domain is GAGVSQSPRYKVAKRGQDVALRCDPISGHVSLFWYQQALGQGPEFLTYFQNEAQLDKSGLPSDRFFAERPEGSVSTLKIQRTQQEDSAVYLCASSLDLSTEAFFGQGTRLTVV.

The chain has TRBV27 and TRBJ1-5; TRBD1 matches at 9 bases. CDR3 length equals 15 residues. The ends lost 4 bases at V and 6 bases at J; junction bases unmatched: 7. CDR1 is MNHEY and CDR2 is SMNVEV in the germline V gene (reference sequence). The CDR3 coding sequence is TGTGCCAGCAGTTCCGGGGACAGGGTGGGTCAGCCCCAGCATTTT. This codes for CASSSGDRVGQPQHF.

The chain combines TRBV7-2 with TRBJ2-3; D is uncertain. Per the germline V gene, CDR1 is SGHTA and CDR2 is FQGNSA. This CDR3 spans 13 amino acids. Trimming shortened V by 1 base and J by 11 bases, and 13 bases separated the two germline ends. CDR3 sequence reads: CASSLVEDSMQYF. CDR3 bases: TGTGCCAGCAGCTTAGTAGAAGATAGTATGCAGTATTTT.

This clone occurred once. The V call is TRBV11-3, the J call TRBJ2-1, with 11 bases aligning to TRBD1. Germline V gene data show CDR1 as SGHNT and CDR2 as YENEEA. The CDR3 spans 15 residues. With 5 bases clipped from V and 7 bases from J, the junction kept 7 bases outside the gene matches. CDR3 DNA sequence: TGTGCCAGCAGCACACGGACAGGGGGCCAGAATGAGCAGTTCTTC. Translation: CASSTRTGGQNEQFF. Drawing the rest from reference TRBV11-3 and TRBJ2-1, the complete variable domain is EAGVVQSPRYKIIEKKQPVAFWCNPISGHNTLYWYLQNLGQGPELLIRYENEEAVDDSQLPKDRFSAERLKGVDSTLKIQPAELGDSAVYLCASSTRTGGQNEQFFGPGTRLTVL.

This sequence joins TRBV9 and TRBJ2-7, with 8 bases that match TRBD2. Germline-derived CDR1 and CDR2 are SGDLS and YYNGEE. The CDR3 spans 15 residues. V lost 4 bases, J lost 6 bases, and 12 bases stayed unmatched. CDR3 nucleotides: TGTGCCAGCAGCCCCCGAGCGGGGGAGGAAAGCGAGCAGTACTTC. Translated, it gives CASSPRAGEESEQYF. The entire variable domain, with the rest obtained from reference TRBV9 and TRBJ2-7, is as follows: DSGVTQTPKHLITATGQRVTLRCSPRSGDLSVYWYQQSLDQGLQFLIQYYNGEERAKGNILERFSAQQFPDLHSELNLSSLELGDSALYFCASSPRAGEESEQYFGPGTRLTVT.

The rearrangement links TRBV6-5 to TRBJ2-3; 7 nucleotides match TRBD2. V gave up 4 bases and J gave up 7 bases; unmatched junction bases: 11. This CDR3 contains 15 residues. Germline V gene lookup returns CDR1 MNHEY and CDR2 SVGAGI. The CDR3 DNA reads TGTGCCAGCAGTTGGACCCCTGGCGGGAGAAATACGCAGTATTTT. Residues: CASSWTPGGRNTQYF.

The chain links TRBV9 to TRBJ1-2; D ambiguous. The germline CDR1 and CDR2 sequences are SGDLS and YYNGEE. The ends were cut back, 3 bases at V and 4 bases at J, with 16 bases in the middle. The CDR3 runs 15 residues. The CDR3 here is CASSESLASSYGYTF. The CDR3 DNA sequence: TGTGCCAGCAGCGAGTCCCTAGCTAGTAGCTATGGCTACACCTTC. Based on the CDR3 plus reference TRBV9 and TRBJ1-2, the full variable domain is DSGVTQTPKHLITATGQRVTLRCSPRSGDLSVYWYQQSLDQGLQFLIQYYNGEERAKGNILERFSAQQFPDLHSELNLSSLELGDSALYFCASSESLASSYGYTFGSGTRLTVV.

The V and J genes are TRBV13 and TRBJ2-7; TRBD1 agrees at 8 bases. The CDR3 is 15 residues long. CDR1 is PRHDT and CDR2 is FYEKMQ in the germline V gene (reference sequence). V dropped 5 bases and J dropped 2; count of bases not matched to a gene: 8. CDR3 in DNA: TGTGCCAGCAGCACAAGACAGGGGATGGCCTACGAGCAGTACTTC. Translated: CASSTRQGMAYEQYF. The whole variable domain, remainder taken from reference TRBV13 and TRBJ2-7, is AAGVIQSPRHLIKEKRETATLKCYPIPRHDTVYWYQQGPGQDPQFLISFYEKMQSDKGSIPDRFSAQQFSDYHSELNMSSLELGDSALYFCASSTRQGMAYEQYFGPGTRLTVT.

The V gene is TRBV2, the J gene TRBJ1-1; 8 bases line up with TRBD1. The V gene's germline CDR1 is SNHLY and CDR2 FYNNEI. This CDR3 is built from 17 residues. J was trimmed by 2 bases and V by 4 bases; bases with no gene match: 12. The CDR3 bases are TGTGCCAGCAGTGCCACCGGACAGGGTAGGGGAAACACTGAAGCTTTCTTT. Translated: CASSATGQGRGNTEAFF.

The genes are TRBV29-1 and TRBJ2-7; D is possibly TRBD1 (6 bases). Deletions cut 6 bases from V and 4 bases from J, with 10 bases between. The CDR3 runs to 11 residues. Germline V gives CDR1 SQVTM, CDR2 ANQGSEA. Here the CDR3 DNA reads TGCAGCGTGACAGGCGCGTACGAGCAGTACTTC. Protein sequence: CSVTGAYEQYF.